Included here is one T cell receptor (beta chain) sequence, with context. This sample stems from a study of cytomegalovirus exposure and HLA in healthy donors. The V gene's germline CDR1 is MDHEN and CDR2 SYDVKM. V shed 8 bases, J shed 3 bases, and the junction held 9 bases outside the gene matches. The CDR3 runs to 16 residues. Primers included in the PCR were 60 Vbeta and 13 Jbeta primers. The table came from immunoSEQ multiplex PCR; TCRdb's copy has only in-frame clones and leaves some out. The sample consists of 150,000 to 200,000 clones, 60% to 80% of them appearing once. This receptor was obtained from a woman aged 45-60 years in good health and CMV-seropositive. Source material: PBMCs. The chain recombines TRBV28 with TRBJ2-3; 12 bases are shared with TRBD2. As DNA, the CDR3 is TGTGCCAGCGGACCCAAGACTAGCGGGGGAACAGATACGCAGTATTTT. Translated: CASGPKTSGGTDTQYF.